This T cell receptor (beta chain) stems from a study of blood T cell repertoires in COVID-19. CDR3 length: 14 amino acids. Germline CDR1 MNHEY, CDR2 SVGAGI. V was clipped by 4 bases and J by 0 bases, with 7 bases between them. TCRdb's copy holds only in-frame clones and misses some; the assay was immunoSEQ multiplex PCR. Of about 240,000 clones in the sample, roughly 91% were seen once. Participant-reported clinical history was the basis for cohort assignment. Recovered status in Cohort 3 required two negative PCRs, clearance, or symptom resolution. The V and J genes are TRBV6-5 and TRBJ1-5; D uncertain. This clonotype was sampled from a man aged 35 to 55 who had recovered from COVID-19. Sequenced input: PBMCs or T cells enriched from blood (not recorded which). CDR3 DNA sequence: TGTGCCAGCAGTTCTCGGTCTAGCAATCAGCCCCAGCATTTT. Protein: CASSSRSSNQPQHF.